The 8 T cell receptor beta chains below come from one sample, sequenced in a study of CD8 T cells in Susac syndrome. Roughly 0.45 to 1 ug RNA was reverse transcribed with random hexamers. Via MiXCR, TCRdb re-called the immunoSEQ multiplex PCR reads, giving one row per CDR3 protein. The data hold under 350,000 distinct CDR3 sequences, with approximately 90% observed a single time. Material for sequencing was CD4+ T cells from PBMCs. These receptors were collected from a human donor with multiple sclerosis.

The chain joins TRBV7-2 to TRBJ2-3; D not resolved. The CDR3 has 13 residues. With 9 bases removed from V and 0 bases from J, the gap between germline ends came to 10 bases. Germline CDR1 SGHTA, CDR2 FQGNSA. Written as DNA, the CDR3 is TGTGCCAGTGGCCTACCTAGCACAGATACGCAGTATTTT. Residues: CASGLPSTDTQYF.

V and J are TRBV19 and TRBJ2-3; no reliable D call. This CDR3 comprises 13 residues. The V and J ends lost 4 bases and 1 base respectively, with 6 bases between them. Germline V gene data show CDR1 as LNHDA and CDR2 as SQIVND (reference sequence). CDR3 protein: CASSTPGTDTQYF. In DNA form, the CDR3 reads TGTGCCAGTAGTACCCCAGGCACAGATACGCAGTATTTT.

The chain recombines TRBV28 with TRBJ2-7, with 7 bases matching TRBD1. The V and J ends lost 4 bases and 3 bases, in that order; junction bases with no gene match: 6. The CDR3 is 14 residues long. Germline V lookup: CDR1 MDHEN, CDR2 SYDVKM. In DNA form, the CDR3 reads TGTGCCAGCAGTTCACCGGGACAGTACTACGAGCAGTACTTC. It is translated as CASSSPGQYYEQYF.

This chain joins TRBV7-9 and TRBJ1-1; D is unresolved. Trimming shortened V by 3 bases and J by 1 base, and 6 bases separated the two germline ends. The CDR3 length is 13 residues. Germline V gives CDR1 SEHNR, CDR2 FQNEAQ (reference sequence). The CDR3: CASSFSKNTEAFF. The CDR3 DNA sequence: TGTGCCAGCAGCTTTTCTAAGAACACTGAAGCTTTCTTT. Using reference TRBV7-9 and TRBJ1-1 for the parts outside the CDR3, the full variable domain is DTGVSQNPRHKITKRGQNVTFRCDPISEHNRLYWYRQTLGQGPEFLTYFQNEAQLEKSRLLSDRFSAERPKGSFSTLEIQRTEQGDSAMYLCASSFSKNTEAFFGQGTRLTVV.

The chain recombines TRBV21-1 with TRBJ2-1; the listed D gene, TRBD2, was not tested against the DNA. TRBV21-1 is marked as a pseudogene. CDR3 length equals 18 residues. CDR3 loop: CASSKAISGGSSYNEQFF. Written as DNA, the CDR3 is TGTGCCAGCAGCAAAGCGATCTCGGGAGGGAGCTCCTACAATGAGCAGTTCTTC.

Turning to this clonotype: One end of the junction fails to match germline, which may point to a read error. The chain combines TRBV11-2 with TRBJ1-1; a weak D match, TRBD1 (5 bases). The CDR3 is 13 amino acids. The germline V gene has CDR1 SGHAT and CDR2 FQNNGV. This CDR3 reads CASSVETGGEAFF. In nucleotides, the CDR3 is TGTGCCAGCAGCGTAGAGACCGGGGGAGAGGCTTTCTTT.

This chain links TRBV30 with TRBJ2-7; D call uncertain. Germline V gives CDR1 GTSNPN, CDR2 SVGIG (reference sequence). CDR3 size: 11 residues. V lost 1 base and J 9 bases, leaving 10 bases between the germline ends. The CDR3 nucleotides are TGTGCCTGGAGTGCTGGGTTGGGGCAGTACTTC. As protein: CAWSAGLGQYF.

This clonotype occurred once. This chain connects TRBV6-6 to TRBJ1-1, with 7 bases identical to TRBD1. The germline V gene has CDR1 MNHNY and CDR2 SVGAGI (reference sequence). The CDR3 length is 14 residues. Trimming cost V 7 bases and J 5 bases; bases outside gene matches: 10. The CDR3 here is CASTIQGRETEAFF. CDR3 in DNA: TGTGCCAGCACTATACAGGGGAGAGAAACTGAAGCTTTCTTT.